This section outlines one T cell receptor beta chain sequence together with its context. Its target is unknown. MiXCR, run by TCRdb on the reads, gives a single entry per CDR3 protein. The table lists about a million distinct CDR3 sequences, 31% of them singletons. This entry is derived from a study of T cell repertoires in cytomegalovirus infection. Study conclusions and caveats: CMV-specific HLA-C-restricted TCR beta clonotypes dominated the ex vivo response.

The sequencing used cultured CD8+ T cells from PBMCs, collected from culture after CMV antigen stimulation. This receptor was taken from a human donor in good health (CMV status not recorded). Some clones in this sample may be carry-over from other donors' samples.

The CDR3 region is CASSQRQDLNYGYTF. CDR3 bases: TGCGCCAGCAGCCAACGACAAGACCTTAACTATGGCTACACCTTC. The chain has TRBV4-3 and TRBJ1-2; D unclear. This CDR3 is built from 15 residues. Germline V gene sequence: CDR1 LGHNA, CDR2 YSLEER. V was pared by 2 bases and J by 1 base, with 11 bases between.